This T cell receptor (beta chain) was retrieved from a study of T cell repertoires in cytomegalovirus infection. Study overall: Public TCR beta signature analysis indicated the presence of both CMV infection and matching HLA type.

About this clonotype: Its antigen remains unidentified.

General observations from the study: HLA-C-restricted CMV clonotypes gave the most frequent clonotype in two of eight donors. CMV carriers having the relevant HLA were flagged by cumulative public TCR beta family frequency.

The CDR3 covers 12 residues. Per germline, CDR1 MNHEY and CDR2 SVGEGT. Trimming removed 7 bases at V and 7 bases at J, with 13 bases between. TCRdb recomputed calls from the reads with MiXCR, one row per CDR3 protein. The data hold about 680,000 distinct CDR3 sequences, with approximately 25% observed a single time. The material sequenced was CD8+ T cells from PBMCs. The receptor was isolated from a human donor in good health (CMV status not recorded). Some clones in this sample may be carry-over from other donors' samples. V is TRBV6-2 or TRBV6-3 and J is TRBJ1-1, with D maybe TRBD1 (5 bases). CDR3: CASISGPDEAFF. CDR3 nucleotides: TGTGCCAGCATTTCAGGGCCCGATGAAGCTTTCTTT.